The 19 T cell receptor beta chains below come from one sample, sequenced in a study of blood T cell repertoires in COVID-19. TCRdb keeps only in-frame clones here, not all; method: immunoSEQ multiplex PCR. Among about 280,000 clones listed, around 80% were seen once. Sequenced material: PBMCs or T cells enriched from blood (not recorded which). The receptors come from a middle-aged man who had been exposed to COVID-19.

This rearrangement joins TRBV10-3 to TRBJ2-7, with D perhaps TRBD2 (7 bases). Deletions cut 8 bases from V and 0 bases from J, with 17 bases between. Germline-derived CDR1 and CDR2 are ENHRY and SYGVKD. The CDR3 loop spans 15 amino acids. The CDR3 nucleotides read TGTGCCATCTGGGGGGGGCAGCTCAGCTCCTACGAGCAGTACTTC. This gives the protein CAIWGGQLSSYEQYF.

This clone was picked up one time. Relative to the germline gene, one junction end is altered; a read error may explain this. This chain joins TRBV10-3 and TRBJ1-1; D unclear. The germline gives CDR1 ENHRY, CDR2 SYGVKD. The CDR3 has 14 amino acids. The CDR3 bases are TGTGCCATCAGTGATAACCAGATGAACCCTGAAGCTTTCTTT. Translation gives CAISDNQMNPEAFF.

This chain links TRBV24-1 with TRBJ2-1; perhaps TRBD2 as D (6 bases). The V end was cut by 2 bases, the J end by 0 bases, with 13 bases between. CDR1 is KGHDR, CDR2 SFDVKD, per germline. The CDR3 runs 17 residues. The CDR3 sequence is CATSDSGGASSYNEQFF. CDR3 nucleotide sequence: TGTGCCACCAGTGATTCTGGCGGGGCCAGCTCCTACAATGAGCAGTTCTTC.

The chain uses TRBV5-1 and TRBJ2-7; D possibly corresponds to TRBD1 (5 bases). Trimming took off 5 bases at V and 3 bases at J, with 9 bases between the two ends. Looked up from germline, CDR1 is SGHRS and CDR2 is YFSETQ. CDR3 length: 12 amino acids. The CDR3 DNA is TGCGCCAGCAGAACAGGTATCTACGAGCAGTACTTC. Translated, it gives CASRTGIYEQYF.

V usage is TRBV29-1 and J usage is TRBJ2-2, with D maybe TRBD1 (5 bases). Germline values: CDR1 SQVTM, CDR2 ANQGSEA. CDR3 length: 14 amino acids. V dropped 3 bases and J dropped 5 bases, with 13 bases sitting between them. The CDR3 protein is CSVEGTAGTGELFF. CDR3 sequence (DNA): TGCAGCGTTGAGGGCACAGCAGGGACCGGGGAGCTGTTTTTT.

The rearrangement links TRBV3-1 (or the pseudogene TRBV3-2) to TRBJ1-6; 10 bases are shared with TRBD1. V lost 3 bases and J lost 7; bases outside the gene matches: 3. The CDR3 sequence is 15 residues long. CDR1 and CDR2 from the germline V gene are LGHDT and YNNKEL (reference sequence). The CDR3 reads CASSQRQGANSPLHF. CDR3 nucleotides: TGTGCCAGCAGCCAGCGACAGGGGGCAAATTCACCCCTCCACTTT.

The genes are TRBV30 and TRBJ1-3; 7 nucleotides agree with TRBD1. This CDR3 region has 15 residues. Germline CDR1 is GTSNPN and CDR2 is SVGIG (reference sequence). The trim removed 5 bases at V and 2 bases at J, leaving 9 bases unmatched. The CDR3 DNA follows: TGTGCCTGGGGACCTGACAGGGCGGCTGGAAACACCATATATTTT. Encoded protein: CAWGPDRAAGNTIYF.

This clone was seen only once. This chain uses TRBV28 with TRBJ1-1; D is perhaps TRBD1 (5 bases). Germline CDR1 MDHEN, CDR2 SYDVKM. This CDR3 has 14 amino acids. V was shortened by 6 bases and J by 1 base, with 12 bases between the two germline ends. The CDR3: CASSLTDPNTEAFF. In DNA form, the CDR3 reads TGTGCCAGCAGCCTGACAGATCCGAACACTGAAGCTTTCTTT.

This clone was detected a few times. The CDR3 sequence is CASSTGQGGEQYF. CDR3 in DNA: TGTGCCAGTAGTACGGGACAGGGCGGCGAGCAGTACTTC. The rearrangement joins TRBV19 to TRBJ2-7; 9 bases are shared with TRBD1. Germline loops: CDR1 LNHDA, CDR2 SQIVND (reference sequence). J lost 6 bases, V lost 4 bases, and 4 bases had no gene match. The CDR3 consists of 13 residues.

The count of this clone is one. The genes are TRBV9 and TRBJ2-4; possible D gene TRBD2, 5 bases. CDR1 and CDR2 (germline): SGDLS, YYNGEE. With 3 bases removed from V and 0 bases from J, the gap between germline ends came to 10 bases. The CDR3 contains 15 residues. The CDR3 bases are TGTGCCAGCAGCGAAAGCGGACTAGCCAAAAACATTCAGTACTTC. Residues: CASSESGLAKNIQYF.

J is TRBJ1-5 and V is TRBV6-5; D call uncertain. This CDR3 spans 13 amino acids. Between the trimmed V and J ends, which lost 6 bases and 7 bases, there was a span of 13 bases. The germline V gene encodes CDR1 MNHEY and CDR2 SVGAGI. CDR3 coding DNA: TGTGCCAGCAGGAGGTTCCGTGAGCAGCCCCAGCATTTT. Translated, it gives CASRRFREQPQHF.

The chain employs TRBV20-1 and TRBJ2-7; 8 positions match TRBD1. The length of the CDR3 is 14 residues. Germline values: CDR1 DFQATT, CDR2 SNEGSKA (reference sequence). Germline trimming cut 3 bases from V and 6 bases from J; bases unmatched to any gene: 10. CDR3 region: CSASSQGAGREQYF. CDR3 DNA: TGCAGTGCTAGTTCGCAGGGGGCTGGTCGCGAGCAGTACTTC.

The rearrangement uses TRBV27 and TRBJ2-7, with D perhaps TRBD2 (5 bases). CDR1 MNHEY and CDR2 SMNVEV come from the germline V gene (reference sequence). This CDR3 region has 14 residues. Trimming took off 2 bases at V and 1 base at J, with 9 bases between the two ends. The CDR3 nucleotides are TGTGCCAGCAGTTTAGAAAGGAGGTCCTACGAGCAGTACTTC. It encodes CASSLERRSYEQYF.

This chain uses TRBV5-1 with TRBJ2-7; perhaps TRBD2 as D (6 bases). The CDR3 totals 14 residues. Germline loops: CDR1 SGHRS, CDR2 YFSETQ. The germline V and J ends were trimmed by 2 bases and 3 bases, with 12 bases remaining between them. CDR3 coding DNA: TGCGCCAGCAGCTTTGGGGGGTCTTTCTACGAGCAGTACTTC. It encodes CASSFGGSFYEQYF.

V usage is TRBV2 and J usage is TRBJ2-3; TRBD2 is a possible D gene (6 bases). V lost 4 bases and J lost 6, with 11 bases in between. CDR3 length: 13 amino acids. Per germline, CDR1 SNHLY and CDR2 FYNNEI. The chain's CDR3 is CASSGGEWDTQYF. The CDR3 region has the DNA TGTGCCAGCAGTGGGGGGGAGTGGGATACGCAGTATTTT. The variable domain in full, with the rest retrieved from reference TRBV2 and TRBJ2-3, is EPEVTQTPSHQVTQMGQEVILRCVPISNHLYFYWYRQILGQKVEFLVSFYNNEISEKSEIFDDQFSVERPDGSNFTLKIRSTKLEDSAMYFCASSGGEWDTQYFGPGTRLTVL.

The chain uses TRBV7-6 and TRBJ2-1; 12 nucleotides match TRBD2. CDR3 length: 17 amino acids. The germline V gene has CDR1 SGHVS and CDR2 FNYEAQ. V gave up 2 bases and J gave up 8 bases; unmatched junction bases: 10. CDR3 sequence (DNA): TGTGCCAGCAGCTTATCGGCTAGCGGGAGGGCCTTGGATGAGCAGTTCTTC. It is translated as CASSLSASGRALDEQFF.

This chain links TRBV6-1 with TRBJ2-2; 12 bases map to TRBD2. Germline assignment: CDR1 MNHNS and CDR2 SASEGT. This CDR3 contains 16 residues. The V segment lost 3 bases and the J segment 6 bases; nucleotides outside the gene matches: 5. CDR3 protein: CASSELPSGRAGELFF. CDR3 DNA sequence: TGTGCCAGCAGTGAGCTCCCTAGCGGGAGGGCCGGGGAGCTGTTTTTT.

The chain links TRBV4-1 to TRBJ2-1; 10 bases agree with TRBD1. The CDR3 extends over 15 amino acids. After removal of 1 base from V and 7 bases from J, the junction contained 4 bases not matched to a gene. CDR1 is MGHRA, CDR2 YSYEKL, per germline. In DNA, the CDR3 is TGCGCCAGCAGCCAAGGACAGGGGGCATGGAATGAGCAGTTCTTC. Its translation: CASSQGQGAWNEQFF.

The chain couples TRBV5-6 to TRBJ1-2; possible D gene TRBD1, 6 bases. The germline V and J ends were trimmed by 4 bases and 1 base, with 14 bases remaining between them. Looked up from germline, CDR1 is SGHDT and CDR2 is YYEEEE. This CDR3 comprises 15 residues. CDR3: CASSEDRPYNYGYTF. The CDR3 DNA follows: TGTGCCAGCAGCGAGGACAGACCGTATAACTATGGCTACACCTTC.